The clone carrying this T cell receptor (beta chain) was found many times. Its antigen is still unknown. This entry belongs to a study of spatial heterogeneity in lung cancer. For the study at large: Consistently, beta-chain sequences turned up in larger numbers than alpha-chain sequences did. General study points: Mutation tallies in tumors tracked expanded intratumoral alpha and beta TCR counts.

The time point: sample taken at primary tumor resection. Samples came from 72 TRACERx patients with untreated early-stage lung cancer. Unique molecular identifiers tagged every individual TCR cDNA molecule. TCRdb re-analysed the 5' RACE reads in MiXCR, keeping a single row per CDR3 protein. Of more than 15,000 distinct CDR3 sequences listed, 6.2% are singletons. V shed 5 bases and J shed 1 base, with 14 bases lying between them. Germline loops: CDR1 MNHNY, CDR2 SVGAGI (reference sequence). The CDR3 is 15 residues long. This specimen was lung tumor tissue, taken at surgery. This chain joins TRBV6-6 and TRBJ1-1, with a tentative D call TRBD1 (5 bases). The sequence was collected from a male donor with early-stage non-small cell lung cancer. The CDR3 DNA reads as TGTGCCAGCAGTCCCGGGGGGGACGCGAACACTGAAGCTTTCTTT. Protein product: CASSPGGDANTEAFF.